This note documents a single T cell receptor (beta chain) sequence. Additional DNA sequences in this sample encode the identical CDR3. Assay: immunoSEQ multiplex PCR; the TCRdb copy retains only in-frame clones and omits some. This table has about 200,000 clones, 89% appearing once. The CDR3 is 14 amino acids. Germline trimming cut 6 bases from V and 3 bases from J; bases unmatched to any gene: 6. Germline CDR1 reads KGHSH; CDR2 reads LQKENI. This sample was taken from a study of blood T cell repertoires in COVID-19. The receptor was derived from a woman in her forties with acute COVID-19. Sequencing was carried out using PBMCs or T cells enriched from blood (not recorded which). V gene TRBV18 combines with J gene TRBJ2-7; 9 positions match TRBD1. CDR3 amino acids: CASSPGQGSYEQYF. As DNA, the CDR3 is TGTGCCAGCTCCCCGGGACAGGGAAGCTACGAGCAGTACTTC.